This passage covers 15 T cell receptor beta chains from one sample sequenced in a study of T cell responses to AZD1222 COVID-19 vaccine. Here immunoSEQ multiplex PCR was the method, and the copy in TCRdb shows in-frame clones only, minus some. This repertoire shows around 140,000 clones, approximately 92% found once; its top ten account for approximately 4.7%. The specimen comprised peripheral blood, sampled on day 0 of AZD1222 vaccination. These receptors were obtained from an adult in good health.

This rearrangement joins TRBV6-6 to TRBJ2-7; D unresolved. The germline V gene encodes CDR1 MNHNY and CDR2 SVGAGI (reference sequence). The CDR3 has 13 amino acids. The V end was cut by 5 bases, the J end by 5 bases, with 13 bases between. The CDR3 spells CASSPGRVNEQYF. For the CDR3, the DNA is TGTGCCAGCAGTCCGGGTAGGGTCAACGAGCAGTACTTC.

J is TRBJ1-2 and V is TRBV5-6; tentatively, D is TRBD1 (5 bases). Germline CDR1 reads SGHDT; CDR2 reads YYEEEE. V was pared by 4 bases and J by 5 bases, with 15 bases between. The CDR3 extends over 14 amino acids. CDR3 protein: CASSPGPDGYGYTF. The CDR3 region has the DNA TGTGCCAGCAGCCCGGGACCTGATGGATATGGCTACACCTTC.

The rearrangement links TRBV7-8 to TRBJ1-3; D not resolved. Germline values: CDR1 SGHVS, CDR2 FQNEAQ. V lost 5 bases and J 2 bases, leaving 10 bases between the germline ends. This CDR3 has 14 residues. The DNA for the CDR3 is TGTGCCAGCAGCGTCAGAGCTCCTGGAAACACCATATATTTT. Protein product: CASSVRAPGNTIYF.

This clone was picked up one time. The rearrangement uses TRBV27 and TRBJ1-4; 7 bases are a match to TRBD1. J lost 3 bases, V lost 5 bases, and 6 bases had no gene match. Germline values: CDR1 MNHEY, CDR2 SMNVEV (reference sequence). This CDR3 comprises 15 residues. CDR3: CASSAWDRANEKLFF. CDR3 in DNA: TGTGCCAGCAGTGCTTGGGACAGAGCTAATGAAAAACTGTTTTTT.

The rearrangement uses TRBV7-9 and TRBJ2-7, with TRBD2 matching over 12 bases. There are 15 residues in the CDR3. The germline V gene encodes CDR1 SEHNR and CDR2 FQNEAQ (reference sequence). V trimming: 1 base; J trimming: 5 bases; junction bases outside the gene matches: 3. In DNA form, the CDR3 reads TGTGCCAGCAGCTTAGGGACTAGCGGGATAGACGAGCAGTACTTC. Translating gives CASSLGTSGIDEQYF.

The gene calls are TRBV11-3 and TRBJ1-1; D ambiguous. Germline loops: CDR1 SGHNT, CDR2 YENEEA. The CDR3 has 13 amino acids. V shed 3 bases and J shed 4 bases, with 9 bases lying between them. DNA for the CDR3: TGTGCCAGCAGCTTCGGTTCACCCACTGAAGCTTTCTTT. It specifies CASSFGSPTEAFF.

CDR3 nucleotides: TGTGCCAGCAGTTCAAGTTGGACAGGGGAATCCTATGGCTACACCTTC. Protein sequence: CASSSSWTGESYGYTF. The chain couples TRBV14 to TRBJ1-2, with TRBD1 matching 9 bases. With 6 bases clipped from V and 4 bases from J, the junction kept 12 bases outside the gene matches. The germline gives CDR1 SGHDN, CDR2 FVKESK. The CDR3 sequence is 16 residues long.

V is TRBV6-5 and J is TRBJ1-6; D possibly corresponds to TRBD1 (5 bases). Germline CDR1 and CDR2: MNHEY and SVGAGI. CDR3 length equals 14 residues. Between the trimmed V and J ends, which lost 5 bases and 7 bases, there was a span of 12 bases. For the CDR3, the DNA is TGTGCCAGCAGTAACGGGGGGACGAATTCACCCCTCCACTTT. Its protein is CASSNGGTNSPLHF.

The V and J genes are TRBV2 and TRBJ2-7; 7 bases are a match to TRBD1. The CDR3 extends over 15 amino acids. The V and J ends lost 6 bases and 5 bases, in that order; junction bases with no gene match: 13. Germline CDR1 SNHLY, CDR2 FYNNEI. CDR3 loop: CASRYGAGGIHEQYF. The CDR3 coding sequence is TGTGCCAGCAGATACGGGGCAGGGGGTATCCACGAGCAGTACTTC.

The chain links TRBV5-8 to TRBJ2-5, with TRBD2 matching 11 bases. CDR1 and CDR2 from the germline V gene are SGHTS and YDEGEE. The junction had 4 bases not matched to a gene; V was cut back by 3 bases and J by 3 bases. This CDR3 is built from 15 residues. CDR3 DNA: TGTGCCAGCAGCTGGGGGACTAGCGGAAAAGAGACCCAGTACTTC. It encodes CASSWGTSGKETQYF. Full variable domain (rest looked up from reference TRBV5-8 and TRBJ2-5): EAGVTQSPTHLIKTRGQQATLRCSPISGHTSVYWYQQALGLGLQFLLWYDEGEERNRGNFPPRFSGRQFPNYSSELNVNALELEDSALYLCASSWGTSGKETQYFGPGTRLLVL.

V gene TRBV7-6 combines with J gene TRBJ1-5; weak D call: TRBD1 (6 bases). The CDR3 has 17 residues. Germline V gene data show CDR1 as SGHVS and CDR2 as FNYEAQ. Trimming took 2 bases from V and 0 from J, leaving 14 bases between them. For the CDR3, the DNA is TGTGCCAGCAGCTTATTAGGGGGGGCCGATAGCAATCAGCCCCAGCATTTT. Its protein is CASSLLGGADSNQPQHF.

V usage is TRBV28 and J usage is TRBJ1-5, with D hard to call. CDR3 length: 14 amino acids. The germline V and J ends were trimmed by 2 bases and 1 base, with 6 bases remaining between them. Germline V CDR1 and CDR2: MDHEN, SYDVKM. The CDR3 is CASSLQVSNQPQHF. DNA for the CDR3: TGTGCCAGCAGTTTACAGGTGAGCAATCAGCCCCAGCATTTT.

CDR3 loop: CASTAFSHGYTF. For the CDR3, the DNA is TGTGCCAGCACCGCTTTTTCCCATGGCTACACCTTC. The V and J genes are TRBV5-6 and TRBJ1-2; no reliable D call. There are 12 residues in the CDR3. V shed 6 bases and J shed 6 bases, with 12 bases lying between them. CDR1 is SGHDT and CDR2 is YYEEEE in the germline V gene.

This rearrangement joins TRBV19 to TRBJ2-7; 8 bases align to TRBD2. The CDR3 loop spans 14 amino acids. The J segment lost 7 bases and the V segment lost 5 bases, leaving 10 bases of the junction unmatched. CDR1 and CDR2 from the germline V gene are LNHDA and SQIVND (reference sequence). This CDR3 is CASSLGTSSAEQYF. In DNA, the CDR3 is TGTGCCAGTAGTCTGGGGACTAGTTCGGCGGAGCAGTACTTC.

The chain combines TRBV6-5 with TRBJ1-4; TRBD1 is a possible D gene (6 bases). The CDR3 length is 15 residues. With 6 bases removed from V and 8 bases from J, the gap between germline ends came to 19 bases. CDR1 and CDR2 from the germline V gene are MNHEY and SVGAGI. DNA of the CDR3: TGTGCCAGCAGCCTCGGGACAACTGTAGAAGAAAAACTGTTTTTT. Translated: CASSLGTTVEEKLFF.